Included here is one TCR beta chain sequence, with context. The data are from a study of cytomegalovirus exposure and HLA in healthy donors. PCR involved 60 Vbeta and 13 Jbeta primers. Data came from immunoSEQ multiplex PCR; TCRdb stores just in-frame clones and leaves some out. The data contain about 140,000 clones, 60% to 85% of them seen just once; the ten biggest clones take up roughly 7.3%. This CDR3 comprises 14 residues. Looked up from germline, CDR1 is MNHEY and CDR2 is SMNVEV (reference sequence). Trimming removed 2 bases from V and 2 bases from J, with 10 bases in between. Healthy donors of bone marrow made up the group.

The chain combines TRBV27 with TRBJ2-7; D might be TRBD1 (5 bases). This TCR came from a man aged 25-45 years in good health and CMV-seronegative. The sequencing input was PBMCs. The DNA for the CDR3 is TGTGCCAGCAGTTTAGGGGCATTGGCCTACGAGCAGTACTTC. Its translation is CASSLGALAYEQYF.